Given below is one T cell receptor (beta chain) in context. The antigen remains undetermined. The assay was immunoSEQ multiplex PCR, and TCRdb's table has in-frame clones only and misses some. The repertoire holds 94,000 or so clones, with about nine tenths as singletons. This specimen belongs to a study of T cell responses to AZD1222 COVID-19 vaccine. Overall study context: Analyses pooled second doses at about 4 or about 12 weeks. Study observations and caveats: None of the repertoires were sampled until the peak T cell response had passed. Spike as a whole was targeted by vaccine-associated CD4 TCRs, dominant at 160-218 and 743-854.

This CDR3 contains 13 residues. Per germline, CDR1 LGHDT and CDR2 YNNKEL (reference sequence). V was clipped by 6 bases and J by 3 bases, with 10 bases between them. Sample: peripheral blood, taken on day 0 of AZD1222 vaccination. The source of this sequence is an adult in good health. The chain links TRBV3-1 (or the pseudogene TRBV3-2) to TRBJ2-3; tentatively, D is TRBD1 (6 bases). This CDR3 reads CASRRDRTDTQYF. As DNA, the CDR3 is TGTGCCAGCAGGAGAGACAGGACAGATACGCAGTATTTT.